This T cell receptor (beta chain) was obtained from a study of blood T cell repertoires in COVID-19. The overall study: Samples taken during acute and convalescent COVID-19 were collected in the United States, Italy and Spain. The cDNA or gDNA used as material had been derived from T cells, B-cell-depleted T cells, or PBMCs.

There are 14 residues in the CDR3. The germline CDR1 and CDR2 sequences are LGHNA and YSLEER. V shed 8 bases and J shed 2 bases, with 13 bases lying between them. Authors' processing steps: Scientists estimated how many nucleated cells there were by amplifying reference gene primers. Some clones are missing from TCRdb's copy, which holds only in-frame ones; the method was immunoSEQ multiplex PCR. V, J and clone size derive from that table, while D and trimming were established from the DNA sequence. The repertoire holds approximately 44,000 clones, with approximately 90% as singletons. Sequenced sample: peripheral blood. The receptor comes from a human donor in a cohort sampled during active COVID-19. The chain combines TRBV4-3 with TRBJ1-3; TRBD1 might be the D (5 bases). In nucleotides, the CDR3 is TGCGCCAGCGGCGTATGGGGGGCTGGAAACACCATATATTTT. It codes for CASGVWGAGNTIYF.